The rows below give T cell receptor beta chains drawn from one sample of a study of T cell responses to AZD1222 COVID-19 vaccine. Repertoires were generated with immunoSEQ multiplex PCR, while TCRdb's copy carries only in-frame clones and drops some. The table shows about 140,000 clones, with around 90% occurring only once. The material was peripheral blood, obtained on day 0 of AZD1222 vaccination. These receptors were taken from an adult in good health. Both conserved end residues are part of each CDR3. The D gene is left open where the match is weak. Clone size, where shown, is once, few, many, or a class for clones that have expanded.

j_call d_call v_call clone_size cdr3_nt cdr3_aa
TRBJ2-6 - TRBV5-6 - TGTGCCAGCAGCTTCCAGGATCCCAGCTCTGGGGCCAACGTCCTGACTTTC CASSFQDPSSGANVLTF
TRBJ2-6 TRBD1 TRBV18 - TGTGCCAGCTCACGGACAGGGTCTGGGGCCAACGTCCTGACTTTC CASSRTGSGANVLTF
TRBJ1-6 TRBD1 TRBV3-1/TRBV3-2 - TGTGCCAGCAGCCAAGATTTAGGGACAGGGAGCGCGGCCCTCCACTTT CASSQDLGTGSAALHF
TRBJ1-5 - TRBV19 - TGTGCCAGTAGTATAGCCCCTTGGCAGAGCAATCAGCCCCAGCATTTT CASSIAPWQSNQPQHF
TRBJ2-7 TRBD1 TRBV29-1 - TGCAGCGTTGAAGAGTACCGGGACAGGGGGCCCGAGCAGTACTTC CSVEEYRDRGPEQYF
TRBJ2-1 TRBD2 TRBV29-1 - TGCAGCGTGGCGCCAGGGCTAGCGGGGGGTCAGCAGTTCTTC CSVAPGLAGGQQFF
TRBJ2-1 - TRBV7-3 - TGTGCCAGCAGCTCGAGCACGGGTTCCTACAATGAGCAGTTCTTC CASSSSTGSYNEQFF
TRBJ2-2 TRBD2 TRBV15 - TGTGCCACCAGCAGAGTAGTTGGACTAGCGGGTGCGAACACCGGGGAGCTGTTTTTT CATSRVVGLAGANTGELFF
TRBJ2-1 TRBD2 TRBV7-2 - TGTGCCAGCAGCTTAGGCCTGGGACTAGCGAAGCACAATGAGCAGTTCTTC CASSLGLGLAKHNEQFF
TRBJ2-3 TRBD2 TRBV5-5 - TGTGCCAGCAGCCGACTAGCGGGAGTAGATACGCAGTATTTT CASSRLAGVDTQYF
TRBJ2-5 - TRBV7-9 - TGTGCCAGCAGCTCAACACTACAGGGATTCCAAGAGACCCAGTACTTC CASSSTLQGFQETQYF
TRBJ2-2 TRBD2 TRBV15 - TGTGCCACCAGCAGAGTGGCGGGAGTGGGTCTAGCCGGGGAGCTGTTTTTT CATSRVAGVGLAGELFF
TRBJ1-6 TRBD1 TRBV10-3 - TGTGCCATCATCGGAGGGGACAGATTCTTAAGCTCCTATAATTCACCCCTCCACTTT CAIIGGDRFLSSYNSPLHF
TRBJ2-4 - TRBV27 - TGTGCCAGCAGTAACATCCAGGGAGTAAAAAACATTCAGTACTTC CASSNIQGVKNIQYF
TRBJ2-1 - TRBV11-1 - TGTGCCAGCAAGGTAGCGACTGAGCAGTTCTTC CASKVATEQFF
TRBJ2-2 TRBD2 TRBV3-1/TRBV3-2 - TGTGCCAGCAGCCAACCGTGGACTAGCGATGCCGGGGAGCTGTTTTTT CASSQPWTSDAGELFF
TRBJ1-6 - TRBV11-2 few TGTGCCAGCAGGCAATTTTGGGGCACCCGCACACCTGACCTCCACTTT CASRQFWGTRTPDLHF
TRBJ2-7 - TRBV28 - TGTGCCAGCAGTTCTCAGGGGGGTGGGACCTACGAGCAGTACTTC CASSSQGGGTYEQYF
TRBJ1-1 TRBD1 TRBV7-9 - TGTGCCAGCAGCTTAGAGGGGATGGGGGGACAGTCTATGAACACTGAAGCTTTCTTT CASSLEGMGGQSMNTEAFF
TRBJ1-1 - TRBV27 - TGTGCCAGCAGTTTATTGAGGGGAGGCGGCACTGAAGCTTTCTTT CASSLLRGGGTEAFF
TRBJ2-3 - TRBV9 - TGTGCCAGCGGTCGAACACCCATGTTAACGGGGTCGGGAGATACGCAGTATTTT CASGRTPMLTGSGDTQYF
TRBJ1-5 - TRBV5-1 once TGCGCCAGCAGCTTGGAGGTAGGGGTTCAGCCCCAGCATTTT CASSLEVGVQPQHF
TRBJ2-7 TRBD1 TRBV4-2 - TGTGCCAGCAGCCCGTGGACAGGGACCTACGAGCAGTACTTC CASSPWTGTYEQYF
TRBJ1-5 - TRBV6-5 - TGTGCCAGCGCACGTATAGGGAATCAGCCCCAGCATTTT CASARIGNQPQHF
TRBJ2-2 - TRBV5-1 - TGCGCCAGCAGCTATATTTGGGGCACCGGGGAGCTGTTTTTT CASSYIWGTGELFF
TRBJ1-6 TRBD1 TRBV19 - TGTGCCAGTAGTCGGGACAGGGCCAATTCACCCCTCCACTTT CASSRDRANSPLHF
TRBJ1-3 - TRBV7-7 - TGTGCTAGCAGCTTCCCCCTGGAGGGAAACACCATATATTTT CASSFPLEGNTIYF
TRBJ1-2 - TRBV28 - TGTGCCAGCAGTATACCGGGGGCAGGGCAAAGGGACTATGGCTACACCTTC CASSIPGAGQRDYGYTF
TRBJ1-3 - TRBV10-3 - TGTGCCATCAGTGAGTCTGGAAACACCATATATTTT CAISESGNTIYF
TRBJ1-2 TRBD1 TRBV28 - TGTGCCAGCAGGACAACCGGGACAGGGGAAGAGTATGGCTACACCTTC CASRTTGTGEEYGYTF
TRBJ2-3 TRBD2 TRBV9 - TGTGCCAGCAGCCCTATAGCGGGGGGGCCGGTAGATACGCAGTATTTT CASSPIAGGPVDTQYF
TRBJ2-1 TRBD1 TRBV6-5 - TGTGCCAGCAGTTCTCCCCGGGACAGAGGTCAAGGTGAGCAGTTCTTC CASSSPRDRGQGEQFF
TRBJ2-2 - TRBV12-3/TRBV12-4 - TGTGCCAGCAGCCTCAGGGTGACCGGGGAGCTGTTTTTT CASSLRVTGELFF
TRBJ1-1 TRBD1 TRBV5-1 - TGCGCCAGCAGCTTGGAGGCCGGCAGGGGGCGTAACACTGAAGCTTTCTTT CASSLEAGRGRNTEAFF
TRBJ2-3 - TRBV25-1 - TGTGCCAGCAGTGAATTCCAAACCTACACAGATACGCAGTATTTT CASSEFQTYTDTQYF
TRBJ1-4 - TRBV5-1 - TGCGCCAGCAGCTCTGGGGCGGGGGGTGAAAAACTGTTTTTT CASSSGAGGEKLFF
TRBJ1-1 TRBD1 TRBV15 - TGTGCCACCAGCAGAGATCGGGAAGGGGGCCTCACTGAAGCTTTCTTT CATSRDREGGLTEAFF
TRBJ1-5 - TRBV19 - TGTGCCAGTAAAAGGGGGAATCAGCCCCAGCATTTT CASKRGNQPQHF
TRBJ2-5 TRBD2 TRBV2 many TGTGCCAGCAGTGAAGCTAGCGGGGGGGTTCAGACCCAGTACTTC CASSEASGGVQTQYF
TRBJ2-3 - TRBV7-9 - TGTGCCAGCAGCCCAGACAGCGGTAGCACAGATACGCAGTATTTT CASSPDSGSTDTQYF
TRBJ2-3 TRBD2 TRBV7-2 - TGTGCCAGCAGCTCCAGCGGGGTGAGCACAGATACGCAGTATTTT CASSSSGVSTDTQYF
TRBJ1-4 TRBD1 TRBV25-1 - TGTGCCAGCAGTGCCCGGGACAGGGGGGTTGAAAAACTGTTTTTT CASSARDRGVEKLFF